These T cell receptor beta chains were read from a single sample in a study of T cell responses to AZD1222 COVID-19 vaccine. Assay: immunoSEQ multiplex PCR; the TCRdb copy retains only in-frame clones and omits some. Here the sample spans about 89,000 clones, 75% to 95% being singletons. The sequencing used peripheral blood, collected 28 days after the second AZD1222 dose. The receptor set was obtained from an adult who received the AZD1222 COVID-19 vaccine. CDR3s include the opening cysteine and the closing phenylalanine or tryptophan. The D gene is left open where the match is weak. Rows give clone size only sometimes, using once, few, many, or a class for an expanded clone.

j_gene: TRBJ2-5; abundance: once; d_gene: TRBD1; v_gene: TRBV6-6; CDR3aa: CASSYSTGVETQYF; CDR3nt: TGTGCCAGCAGTTACTCGACAGGGGTGGAGACCCAGTACTTC
j_gene: TRBJ2-6; abundance: .; d_gene: .; v_gene: TRBV6-4; CDR3aa: CASSDSTGPGANVLTF; CDR3nt: TGTGCCAGCAGTGACTCCACAGGGCCCGGGGCCAACGTCCTGACTTTC
j_gene: TRBJ1-4; abundance: .; d_gene: .; v_gene: TRBV19; CDR3aa: CASSMQVSNEKLFF; CDR3nt: TGTGCCAGTAGTATGCAGGTCTCTAATGAAAAACTGTTTTTT
j_gene: TRBJ1-2; abundance: .; d_gene: .; v_gene: TRBV5-1; CDR3aa: CASSLEAGSNYGYTF; CDR3nt: TGCGCCAGCAGCTTGGAAGCAGGGTCTAACTATGGCTACACCTTC
j_gene: TRBJ2-3; abundance: .; d_gene: .; v_gene: TRBV29-1; CDR3aa: CSVRDTATDTQYF; CDR3nt: TGCAGCGTTAGGGACACAGCCACAGATACGCAGTATTTT
j_gene: TRBJ1-1; abundance: .; d_gene: TRBD1; v_gene: TRBV6-5; CDR3aa: CASSYSNRGRYTEAFF; CDR3nt: TGTGCCAGCAGTTACTCCAACAGGGGGAGGTACACTGAAGCTTTCTTT
j_gene: TRBJ2-3; abundance: .; d_gene: .; v_gene: TRBV6-1; CDR3aa: CASSEAPWTTSTDTQYF; CDR3nt: TGTGCCAGCAGTGAAGCGCCCTGGACCACTAGCACAGATACGCAGTATTTT
j_gene: TRBJ1-1; abundance: .; d_gene: .; v_gene: TRBV5-1; CDR3aa: CASSLAAGRQNTEAFF; CDR3nt: TGCGCCAGCAGCTTGGCGGCAGGCCGACAGAATACTGAAGCTTTCTTT
j_gene: TRBJ1-2; abundance: .; d_gene: TRBD1; v_gene: TRBV10-3; CDR3aa: CAISRGTGNYGYTF; CDR3nt: TGTGCCATCAGCCGCGGGACAGGGAACTATGGCTACACCTTC
j_gene: TRBJ2-5; abundance: .; d_gene: .; v_gene: TRBV9; CDR3aa: CASTRGPQETQYF; CDR3nt: TGTGCCAGCACCCGGGGGCCCCAAGAGACCCAGTACTTC
j_gene: TRBJ2-7; abundance: .; d_gene: .; v_gene: TRBV30; CDR3aa: CAWSIGNPYEQYF; CDR3nt: TGTGCCTGGAGTATCGGCAACCCCTACGAGCAGTACTTC
j_gene: TRBJ2-2; abundance: .; d_gene: .; v_gene: TRBV27; CDR3aa: CASFRGFGELFF; CDR3nt: TGTGCCAGCTTTCGGGGCTTCGGGGAGCTGTTTTTT
j_gene: TRBJ2-3; abundance: .; d_gene: TRBD2; v_gene: TRBV5-1; CDR3aa: CASNPIAGGATQYF; CDR3nt: TGCGCCAGCAACCCAATAGCGGGAGGAGCGACGCAGTATTTT
j_gene: TRBJ1-4; abundance: once; d_gene: TRBD1; v_gene: TRBV11-2; CDR3aa: CASSQDRGWANEKLFF; CDR3nt: TGTGCCAGCAGCCAGGACAGGGGGTGGGCTAATGAAAAACTGTTTTTT
j_gene: TRBJ1-1; abundance: .; d_gene: .; v_gene: TRBV5-4; CDR3aa: CASSSGTSNTEAFF; CDR3nt: TGTGCCAGCAGCTCAGGGACTTCTAACACTGAAGCTTTCTTT
j_gene: TRBJ2-4; abundance: .; d_gene: TRBD1; v_gene: TRBV18; CDR3aa: CASSPGTGQNIQYF; CDR3nt: TGTGCCAGCTCACCCGGGACAGGCCAAAACATTCAGTACTTC
j_gene: TRBJ1-4; abundance: .; d_gene: .; v_gene: TRBV15; CDR3aa: CATSSNRLTNEKLFF; CDR3nt: TGTGCCACCAGCAGTAACAGACTGACAAATGAAAAACTGTTTTTT
j_gene: TRBJ1-1; abundance: .; d_gene: .; v_gene: TRBV5-5; CDR3aa: CASSRVPGGTEAFF; CDR3nt: TGTGCCAGCAGCCGAGTACCGGGGGGCACTGAAGCTTTCTTT
j_gene: TRBJ1-1; abundance: once; d_gene: .; v_gene: TRBV12-3/TRBV12-4; CDR3aa: CASSFGGTEAFF; CDR3nt: TGTGCCAGCAGTTTCGGGGGCACTGAAGCTTTCTTT
j_gene: TRBJ1-4; abundance: .; d_gene: .; v_gene: TRBV5-1; CDR3aa: CASSAQGNEKLFF; CDR3nt: TGCGCCAGCAGTGCACAGGGTAATGAAAAACTGTTTTTT
j_gene: TRBJ2-1; abundance: .; d_gene: .; v_gene: TRBV7-2; CDR3aa: CASSLEFSAQGGQFF; CDR3nt: TGTGCCAGCAGCTTAGAATTCTCGGCCCAGGGTGGGCAGTTCTTC
j_gene: TRBJ1-1; abundance: .; d_gene: .; v_gene: TRBV7-2; CDR3aa: CASSVPGLLGEYTEAFF; CDR3nt: TGTGCCAGCAGCGTCCCGGGACTCCTAGGGGAATACACTGAAGCTTTCTTT
j_gene: TRBJ2-3; abundance: .; d_gene: TRBD2; v_gene: TRBV6-2/TRBV6-3; CDR3aa: CASSMGLAGVGTQYF; CDR3nt: TGTGCCAGCAGTATGGGACTAGCGGGGGTAGGTACGCAGTATTTT
j_gene: TRBJ1-1; abundance: .; d_gene: .; v_gene: TRBV10-1; CDR3aa: CASRETGNTEAFF; CDR3nt: TGCGCCAGCAGGGAGACAGGGAACACTGAAGCTTTCTTT
j_gene: TRBJ1-2; abundance: .; d_gene: TRBD1; v_gene: TRBV3-1/TRBV3-2; CDR3aa: CASSPRDRGYGYTF; CDR3nt: TGTGCCAGCAGCCCCAGAGACAGGGGCTATGGCTACACCTTC
j_gene: TRBJ2-1; abundance: .; d_gene: .; v_gene: TRBV5-5; CDR3aa: CASSLWSDGNEQFF; CDR3nt: TGTGCCAGCAGCCTCTGGTCAGACGGCAATGAGCAGTTCTTC
j_gene: TRBJ2-7; abundance: .; d_gene: .; v_gene: TRBV5-1; CDR3aa: CASSESGDPQYF; CDR3nt: TGCGCCAGCAGCGAAAGTGGAGACCCCCAGTACTTC
j_gene: TRBJ1-2; abundance: .; d_gene: TRBD1; v_gene: TRBV18; CDR3aa: CASSLQGANYGYTF; CDR3nt: TGTGCCAGCTCACTCCAGGGGGCTAACTATGGCTACACCTTC
j_gene: TRBJ2-7; abundance: .; d_gene: TRBD2; v_gene: TRBV7-2; CDR3aa: CASSSRTSSGSRYEQYF; CDR3nt: TGTGCCAGCAGCTCAAGAACCTCTAGCGGGAGTCGGTACGAGCAGTACTTC
j_gene: TRBJ2-3; abundance: .; d_gene: TRBD1; v_gene: TRBV7-9; CDR3aa: CASSLSDGTDNLDTQYF; CDR3nt: TGTGCCAGCAGCTTATCAGACGGGACAGACAATTTAGATACGCAGTATTTT
j_gene: TRBJ1-1; abundance: .; d_gene: TRBD1; v_gene: TRBV30; CDR3aa: CAWKTPDRVGTEAFF; CDR3nt: TGTGCCTGGAAAACCCCAGACAGGGTCGGAACTGAAGCTTTCTTT
j_gene: TRBJ2-5; abundance: .; d_gene: TRBD1; v_gene: TRBV5-4; CDR3aa: CASNPGQVQETQYF; CDR3nt: TGTGCCAGCAACCCGGGACAGGTACAAGAGACCCAGTACTTC
j_gene: TRBJ2-1; abundance: .; d_gene: .; v_gene: TRBV3-1/TRBV3-2; CDR3aa: CASSQDNAAFYEQFF; CDR3nt: TGTGCCAGCAGCCAAGATAATGCGGCATTCTATGAGCAGTTCTTC
j_gene: TRBJ2-6; abundance: .; d_gene: .; v_gene: TRBV5-1; CDR3aa: CASSRPITGFFGANVLTF; CDR3nt: TGCGCCAGCAGCCGCCCGATTACAGGATTCTTTGGGGCCAACGTCCTGACTTTC
j_gene: TRBJ2-1; abundance: .; d_gene: TRBD2; v_gene: TRBV6-1; CDR3aa: CASSESGLDYNEQFF; CDR3nt: TGTGCCAGCAGTGAATCTGGACTAGACTACAATGAGCAGTTCTTC
j_gene: TRBJ2-7; abundance: once; d_gene: .; v_gene: TRBV7-9; CDR3aa: CASSLQGYSDEQYF; CDR3nt: TGTGCCAGCAGCTTACAGGGGTATAGCGACGAGCAGTACTTC
j_gene: TRBJ2-1; abundance: .; d_gene: TRBD2; v_gene: TRBV2; CDR3aa: CASRASGLAGDEQFF; CDR3nt: TGTGCCAGCAGGGCATCGGGACTAGCGGGAGATGAGCAGTTCTTC
j_gene: TRBJ2-5; abundance: .; d_gene: .; v_gene: TRBV11-3; CDR3aa: CASSLDHSTQTQYF; CDR3nt: TGTGCCAGCAGCTTAGATCACAGCACGCAGACCCAGTACTTC
j_gene: TRBJ1-1; abundance: few; d_gene: .; v_gene: TRBV28; CDR3aa: CASSPLATEAFF; CDR3nt: TGTGCCAGCAGTCCCCTGGCCACTGAAGCTTTCTTT
j_gene: TRBJ2-5; abundance: .; d_gene: .; v_gene: TRBV3-1/TRBV3-2; CDR3aa: CASSRDGVSGETQYF; CDR3nt: TGTGCCAGCAGCCGAGACGGGGTTTCGGGAGAGACCCAGTACTTC
j_gene: TRBJ1-1; abundance: .; d_gene: .; v_gene: TRBV30; CDR3aa: CAWSLGRVRLGTEAFF; CDR3nt: TGTGCCTGGAGCCTAGGGCGGGTGCGTTTGGGCACTGAAGCTTTCTTT
j_gene: TRBJ1-1; abundance: once; d_gene: .; v_gene: TRBV5-4; CDR3aa: CASSLRKNTEAFF; CDR3nt: TGTGCCAGCAGCTTGCGCAAGAACACTGAAGCTTTCTTT
j_gene: TRBJ2-5; abundance: .; d_gene: TRBD2; v_gene: TRBV4-1; CDR3aa: CASSQVYSGGAETQYF; CDR3nt: TGCGCCAGCAGCCAAGTTTATAGCGGGGGGGCCGAGACCCAGTACTTC
j_gene: TRBJ1-5; abundance: .; d_gene: .; v_gene: TRBV28; CDR3aa: CASSSGLGGQPQHF; CDR3nt: TGTGCCAGCAGTTCTGGCTTAGGGGGGCAGCCCCAGCATTTT
j_gene: TRBJ1-2; abundance: .; d_gene: TRBD1; v_gene: TRBV7-9; CDR3aa: CASTLQGFGGYTF; CDR3nt: TGTGCCAGCACGTTACAGGGGTTCGGTGGCTACACCTTC
j_gene: TRBJ1-5; abundance: .; d_gene: .; v_gene: TRBV6-5; CDR3aa: CASSSRRGWQPQHF; CDR3nt: TGTGCCAGCAGTTCCCGCAGGGGTTGGCAGCCCCAGCATTTT
j_gene: TRBJ2-7; abundance: .; d_gene: .; v_gene: TRBV28; CDR3aa: CASFSGGVSSYEQYF; CDR3nt: TGTGCCAGTTTCTCCGGGGGCGTGAGCTCCTACGAGCAGTACTTC
j_gene: TRBJ1-2; abundance: .; d_gene: .; v_gene: TRBV12-3/TRBV12-4; CDR3aa: CASSRQVTYGYTF; CDR3nt: TGTGCCAGCAGTCGACAGGTTACCTATGGCTACACCTTC